The entry below describes one T cell receptor (beta chain). Sequencing was performed with immunoSEQ multiplex PCR; in TCRdb, only in-frame clones are kept and a portion is missing. This table has more than 110,000 clones, roughly 80% appearing once. This sample is part of a study of blood T cell repertoires in COVID-19. Study at large: Both acute and convalescent COVID-19 samples were obtained from the United States, Italy and Spain.

This CDR3 contains 16 residues. The germline V gene has CDR1 MDHEN and CDR2 SYDVKM. Sequenced: peripheral blood. The origin of this receptor is an older woman with acute or convalescent COVID-19. The genes are TRBV28 and TRBJ1-4, with TRBD1 matching 9 bases. The CDR3 region has the DNA TGTGCGGCAACTGAAGTCGGGACAGGGCTCAGTGAAAAACTGTTTTTT. It encodes CAATEVGTGLSEKLFF. The variable domain in full, completed from reference TRBV28 and TRBJ1-4, reads DVKVTQSSRYLVKRTGEKVFLECVQDMDHENMFWYRQDPGLGLRLIYFSYDVKMKEKGDIPEGYSVSREKKERFSLILESASTNQTSMYLCAATEVGTGLSEKLFFGSGTQLSVL.